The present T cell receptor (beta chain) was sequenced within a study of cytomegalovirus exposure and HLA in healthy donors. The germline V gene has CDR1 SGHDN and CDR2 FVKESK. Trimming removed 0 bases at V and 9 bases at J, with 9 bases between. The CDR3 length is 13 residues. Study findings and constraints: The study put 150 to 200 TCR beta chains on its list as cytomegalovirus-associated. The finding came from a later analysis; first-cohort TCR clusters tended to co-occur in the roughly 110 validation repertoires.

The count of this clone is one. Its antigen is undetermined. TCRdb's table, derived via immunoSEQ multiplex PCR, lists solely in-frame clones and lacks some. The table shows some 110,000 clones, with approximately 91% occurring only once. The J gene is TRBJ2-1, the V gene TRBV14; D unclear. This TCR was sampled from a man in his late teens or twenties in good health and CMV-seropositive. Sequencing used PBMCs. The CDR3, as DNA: TGTGCCAGCAGCCAAGATGTTCGGAGTGAGCAGTTCTTC. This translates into CASSQDVRSEQFF.